This TCR beta chain was documented in a study of cytomegalovirus exposure and HLA in healthy donors. V was pared by 4 bases and J by 7 bases, with 10 bases of the junction left unmatched. Germline V CDR1 and CDR2: MGHRA, YSYEKL. CDR3 length equals 16 residues. Use of 60 Vbeta and 13 Jbeta primers characterized the PCR. The table came from immunoSEQ multiplex PCR; TCRdb's copy has only in-frame clones and leaves some out. The sample contains just over 95,000 clones, more than 65% of which appear only once. This receptor was identified in a human donor in good health. Input material: PBMCs. The gene calls are TRBV4-1 and TRBJ1-2, with 12 positions matching TRBD1. The CDR3 is CASSPAGTGGEFGYTF. CDR3 nucleotides: TGCGCCAGCAGCCCGGCGGGGACAGGGGGCGAATTTGGCTACACCTTC.